These T cell receptor beta chains were read from a single sample in a study of blood T cells in healthy people across ages. Each CDR3 protein is one row after TCRdb ran MiXCR on the 5' RACE reads. The data show 800,000 to 950,000 distinct CDR3 sequences, around 49% seen once. Sequencing was carried out using blood. Receptors originate from a young man in good health. Both conserved end residues are part of each CDR3. Fields, in order: V gene, CDR3 length, D gene, clone size, J gene, CDR3 DNA, CDR3 protein. A D gene is named only where the DNA matches it firmly. Clone size is not always given. Where it is, it says once, few, many or a class for expanded clones.

TRBV29-1,14,TRBD1,few,TRBJ2-7,TGCAGCGTTGTTAAGGGGACAGGGGACTACGAGCAGTACTTC,CSVVKGTGDYEQYF
TRBV12-3/TRBV12-4,14,NA,NA,TRBJ2-7,TGTGCCAGCAGTCGCCGGCCAGATTCCTACGAGCAGTACTTC,CASSRRPDSYEQYF
TRBV28,11,NA,NA,TRBJ1-1,TGTGCCAGCATCCTTCAGGGTCGGGCTTTCTTT,CASILQGRAFF
TRBV7-2,14,TRBD1,many,TRBJ1-2,TGTGCCAGCAGCGACACAGGGGGGAACTATGGCTACACCTTC,CASSDTGGNYGYTF
TRBV24-1,12,NA,few,TRBJ2-3,TGTGCCACCAGTGATTCCACAGATACGCAGTATTTT,CATSDSTDTQYF
TRBV5-1,15,TRBD2,NA,TRBJ2-3,TGCGCCAGCAGCCGGGAGGGACTAGCGGGGAGTACGCAGTATTTT,CASSREGLAGSTQYF
TRBV5-1,15,TRBD2,many,TRBJ2-1,TGCGCCAGCAGCACAATGAGCGGGGGGCTGCATGAGCAGTTCTTC,CASSTMSGGLHEQFF
TRBV6-1,17,TRBD1,NA,TRBJ1-4,TGTGCCAGCACCCGGGACAGGGTGGGTACAACTAATGAAAAACTGTTTTTT,CASTRDRVGTTNEKLFF
TRBV10-3,14,TRBD2,NA,TRBJ2-3,TGTGCCAGCCGTAGCGGGGGGGCCAGTGATACGCAGTATTTT,CASRSGGASDTQYF
TRBV27,13,TRBD1,NA,TRBJ1-2,TGTGCCAGCAGTGTGACAGGGGGCCTTGGCTACACCTTC,CASSVTGGLGYTF
TRBV6-1,13,NA,NA,TRBJ1-6,TGTGCCAGCAGTGAAAGGGAGGAATCACCCCTCCACTTT,CASSEREESPLHF
TRBV29-1,16,NA,NA,TRBJ1-2,TGCAGCGTTGAAAAAGGTGGAGGGTACAACTTCGATGGCTACACCTTC,CSVEKGGGYNFDGYTF
TRBV4-2,21,NA,NA,TRBJ1-4,TGTGCCAGCAGCCAAGAATATCCAGGCGACGGCCCCTCTACAGCTAATGAAAAACTGTTTTTT,CASSQEYPGDGPSTANEKLFF
TRBV10-3,14,NA,NA,TRBJ2-6,TGTGCCATCAGTGAAATCTCTGGGGCCAACGTCCTGACTTTC,CAISEISGANVLTF
TRBV7-9,17,TRBD1,few,TRBJ2-1,TGTGCCAGCAGCTTAGGTAAACAGGGGCCGTCCTACAATGAGCAGTTCTTC,CASSLGKQGPSYNEQFF
TRBV4-1,13,NA,few,TRBJ2-7,TGCGCCAGCAGCCAAGTAGTACTGTACGAGCAGTACTTC,CASSQVVLYEQYF
TRBV4-1,15,TRBD1,NA,TRBJ2-5,TGCGCCAGCAGCCAATGGACAGGGGGTGTAGAGACCCAGTACTTC,CASSQWTGGVETQYF
TRBV11-3,16,NA,once,TRBJ2-7,TGTGCCAGCAGCTTAGGAGGAGGGTGGTCCTACAATGAGCAGTACTTC,CASSLGGGWSYNEQYF
TRBV7-2,17,TRBD2,NA,TRBJ2-1,TGTGCCAGCACCCTTACTATAGGACGAGCGGGGGACAATGAGCAGTTCTTC,CASTLTIGRAGDNEQFF
TRBV5-1,13,TRBD2,few,TRBJ2-7,TGCGCCAGCAGCTGGGGGGGTGGCTACGAGCAGTACTTC,CASSWGGGYEQYF
TRBV7-9,15,TRBD2,NA,TRBJ2-7,TGTGCCAGCAGCTCAAAGCGGGGGGCCGTTTGGGAGCAGTACTTC,CASSSKRGAVWEQYF
TRBV27,15,TRBD1,many,TRBJ1-2,TGTGCCAGCAGTTCACCGGGACAGGGGGACTATGGCTACACCTTC,CASSSPGQGDYGYTF
TRBV15,17,TRBD1,NA,TRBJ1-5,TGTGCCACCAGCAGCACCTCGACAGGGGGTAAGGGGCAGCCCCAGCATTTT,CATSSTSTGGKGQPQHF
TRBV20-1,15,NA,few,TRBJ2-5,TGCAGTGCTAGAGAGTTGGGCAGGGTCGGTGAGACCCAGTACTTC,CSARELGRVGETQYF
TRBV20-1,13,TRBD1,NA,TRBJ1-5,TGCAGTCAGGGGGCGGATAGCAATCAGCCCCAGCATTTT,CSQGADSNQPQHF
TRBV7-2,14,NA,NA,TRBJ1-5,TGTGCCAGCAGCTCGAACTATGGCAATCAGCCCCAGCATTTT,CASSSNYGNQPQHF
TRBV7-9,13,NA,NA,TRBJ1-2,TGTGCCAGCAGCCCCGAGGGTCAGGGCGGCTACACCTTC,CASSPEGQGGYTF
TRBV4-1,17,NA,few,TRBJ2-7,TGCGCCAGCAGCCAGGCAACAGGGCCCAACTTATCCTACGAGCAGTACTTC,CASSQATGPNLSYEQYF
TRBV4-2,16,TRBD1,NA,TRBJ2-3,TGTGCCAGCAGCCAAGGGGACAGGATAAGCACAGATACGCAGTATTTT,CASSQGDRISTDTQYF
TRBV20-1,11,NA,NA,TRBJ2-7,TGCAGTGCGGCCACGTACTACGAGCAGTACTTC,CSAATYYEQYF
TRBV11-1,16,TRBD1,NA,TRBJ1-4,TGTGCCAGCAGCGTCCGGGACAGCACAACTAATGAAAAACTGTTTTTT,CASSVRDSTTNEKLFF
TRBV7-9,13,NA,NA,TRBJ2-7,TGTGCCGGAGGGGGACGCTCTTCCAACGAGCAGTACTTC,CAGGGRSSNEQYF
TRBV6-5,14,NA,NA,TRBJ2-7,TGTGCCAGCAGTTACGATCTGGGCACCTACGAGCAGTACTTC,CASSYDLGTYEQYF
TRBV29-1,13,NA,few,TRBJ1-1,TGCAGCGTTGATAAACAAGGGAACACTGAAGCTTTCTTT,CSVDKQGNTEAFF
TRBV27,15,TRBD2,NA,TRBJ2-5,TGTGCCAGCAGTCCTGTAGCGGGGGGGCAGGAGACCCAGTACTTC,CASSPVAGGQETQYF
TRBV20-1,14,TRBD1,few,TRBJ2-2,TGCAGTGCTAGGGGACAGGGAGGCGCCGGGGAGCTGTTTTTT,CSARGQGGAGELFF
TRBV3-1,17,TRBD1,few,TRBJ2-2,TGTGCCAGCAGCCAAGATCAGGGACAGGGGACCACCGGGGAGCTGTTTTTT,CASSQDQGQGTTGELFF
TRBV7-9,18,NA,NA,TRBJ1-6,TGTGCCAGCAGCTTAGCGGGCAGTCCAAGCTCCTATAATTCACCCCTCCACTTT,CASSLAGSPSSYNSPLHF
TRBV29-1,11,NA,many,TRBJ2-7,TGCAGCGCCCTAATAGACTACGAGCAGTACTTC,CSALIDYEQYF
TRBV12-3/TRBV12-4,13,NA,NA,TRBJ1-5,TGTGCCAGCAAAGAGGGGTTGAGACAGCCCCAGCATTTT,CASKEGLRQPQHF
TRBV10-3,11,NA,few,TRBJ2-7,TGTGCCATCAGTGATCCCCTTGAGCAGTACTTC,CAISDPLEQYF
TRBV12-3/TRBV12-4,14,NA,few,TRBJ2-1,TGTGCCAGCAAGAAAGGGACCTCCTACAATGAGCAGTTCTTC,CASKKGTSYNEQFF
TRBV4-1,14,NA,NA,TRBJ2-7,TGCGCCAGCAGCCCTAGACCGACAGACTACGAGCAGTACTTC,CASSPRPTDYEQYF
TRBV20-1,15,NA,NA,TRBJ2-4,TGCAGTGCTAGAAACTCCCTTGGACAGAAAAACATTCAGTACTTC,CSARNSLGQKNIQYF
TRBV7-9,15,NA,few,TRBJ2-3,TGTGCCAGCAGCTTTCCGGGAACCACCCCAGATACGCAGTATTTT,CASSFPGTTPDTQYF
TRBV30,13,NA,once,TRBJ2-7,TGTGCCTGGAAGGGGAGGAGCTCCTACGAGCAGTACTTC,CAWKGRSSYEQYF
TRBV20-1,16,TRBD1,NA,TRBJ1-2,TGCAGTGCCAAAGCTGGGGACAGAGGGGGAGGCGGTGGCTACACCTTC,CSAKAGDRGGGGGYTF
TRBV27,9,NA,many,TRBJ2-7,TGTGCCAGTGGCTACGAGCAGTACTTC,CASGYEQYF
TRBV28,13,NA,NA,TRBJ2-7,TGTGCCAGCCTACTAGTGGGGAAGTACGAGCAGTACTTC,CASLLVGKYEQYF
TRBV29-1,13,TRBD2,NA,TRBJ2-7,TGCAGCGTTGACGTCGGGGGGGCCTACGAGCAGTACTTC,CSVDVGGAYEQYF
TRBV20-1,12,NA,NA,TRBJ2-7,TGCAGTTCAGCGACGGACACCTACGAGCAGTACTTC,CSSATDTYEQYF